This TCR beta chain derives from a study of T cells in Graves' hyperthyroidism and ophthalmopathy. Study-level background: Specimen type is peripheral blood, collected at initial diagnosis prior to any treatment.

Across 18 months, stable Graves' hyperthyroidism was marked by no progression to ophthalmopathy. Amplified TCR beta CDR3 regions derived from RNA transcripts. The HTBI primer set was used in a first-round RT-PCR of the TCR CDR3. TCRdb re-called the multiplex PCR reads through MiXCR, storing one row per CDR3 protein. The table records roughly 800,000 distinct CDR3 sequences, roughly 40% of them present only once. This clonotype was recorded at least ten times. CDR3 size: 13 residues. Trimming left V 0 bases short and J 3 bases short, with 4 bases between. The germline V gene has CDR1 SGHRS and CDR2 YFSETQ.

The sequenced material came from blood. The chain is built from TRBV5-1 and TRBJ1-5; D is ambiguous. This TCR came from a young man with Graves' hyperthyroidism. CDR3 protein: CASSLGDNQPQHF. The CDR3 nucleotides read TGCGCCAGCAGCTTGGGGGACAATCAGCCCCAGCATTTT.